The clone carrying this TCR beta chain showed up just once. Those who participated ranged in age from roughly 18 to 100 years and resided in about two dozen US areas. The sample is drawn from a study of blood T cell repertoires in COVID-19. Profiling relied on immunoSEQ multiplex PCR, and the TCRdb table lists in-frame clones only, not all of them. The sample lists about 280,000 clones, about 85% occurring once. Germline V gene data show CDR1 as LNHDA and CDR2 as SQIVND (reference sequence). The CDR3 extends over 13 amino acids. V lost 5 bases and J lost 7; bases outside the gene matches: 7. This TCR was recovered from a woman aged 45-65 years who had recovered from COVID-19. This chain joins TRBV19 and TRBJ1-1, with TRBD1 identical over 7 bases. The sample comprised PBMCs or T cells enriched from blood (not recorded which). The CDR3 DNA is TGTGCCAGTAGTTTGGTCGGGACAGTTGAAGCTTTCTTT. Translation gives CASSLVGTVEAFF. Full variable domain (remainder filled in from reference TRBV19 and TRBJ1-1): DGGITQSPKYLFRKEGQNVTLSCEQNLNHDAMYWYRQDPGQGLRLIYYSQIVNDFQKGDIAEGYSVSREKKESFPLTVTSAQKNPTAFYLCASSLVGTVEAFFGQGTRLTVV.